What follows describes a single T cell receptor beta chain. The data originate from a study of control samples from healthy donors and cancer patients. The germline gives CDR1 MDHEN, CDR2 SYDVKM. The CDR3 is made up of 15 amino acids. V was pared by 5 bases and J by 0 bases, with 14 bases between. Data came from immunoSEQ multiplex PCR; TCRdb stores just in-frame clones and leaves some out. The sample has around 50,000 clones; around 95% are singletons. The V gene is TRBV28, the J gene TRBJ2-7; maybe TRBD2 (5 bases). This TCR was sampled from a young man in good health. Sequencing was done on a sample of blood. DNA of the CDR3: TGTGCCAGCAGTCCCCCTGGACTGACCTCCTACGAGCAGTACTTC. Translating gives CASSPPGLTSYEQYF.